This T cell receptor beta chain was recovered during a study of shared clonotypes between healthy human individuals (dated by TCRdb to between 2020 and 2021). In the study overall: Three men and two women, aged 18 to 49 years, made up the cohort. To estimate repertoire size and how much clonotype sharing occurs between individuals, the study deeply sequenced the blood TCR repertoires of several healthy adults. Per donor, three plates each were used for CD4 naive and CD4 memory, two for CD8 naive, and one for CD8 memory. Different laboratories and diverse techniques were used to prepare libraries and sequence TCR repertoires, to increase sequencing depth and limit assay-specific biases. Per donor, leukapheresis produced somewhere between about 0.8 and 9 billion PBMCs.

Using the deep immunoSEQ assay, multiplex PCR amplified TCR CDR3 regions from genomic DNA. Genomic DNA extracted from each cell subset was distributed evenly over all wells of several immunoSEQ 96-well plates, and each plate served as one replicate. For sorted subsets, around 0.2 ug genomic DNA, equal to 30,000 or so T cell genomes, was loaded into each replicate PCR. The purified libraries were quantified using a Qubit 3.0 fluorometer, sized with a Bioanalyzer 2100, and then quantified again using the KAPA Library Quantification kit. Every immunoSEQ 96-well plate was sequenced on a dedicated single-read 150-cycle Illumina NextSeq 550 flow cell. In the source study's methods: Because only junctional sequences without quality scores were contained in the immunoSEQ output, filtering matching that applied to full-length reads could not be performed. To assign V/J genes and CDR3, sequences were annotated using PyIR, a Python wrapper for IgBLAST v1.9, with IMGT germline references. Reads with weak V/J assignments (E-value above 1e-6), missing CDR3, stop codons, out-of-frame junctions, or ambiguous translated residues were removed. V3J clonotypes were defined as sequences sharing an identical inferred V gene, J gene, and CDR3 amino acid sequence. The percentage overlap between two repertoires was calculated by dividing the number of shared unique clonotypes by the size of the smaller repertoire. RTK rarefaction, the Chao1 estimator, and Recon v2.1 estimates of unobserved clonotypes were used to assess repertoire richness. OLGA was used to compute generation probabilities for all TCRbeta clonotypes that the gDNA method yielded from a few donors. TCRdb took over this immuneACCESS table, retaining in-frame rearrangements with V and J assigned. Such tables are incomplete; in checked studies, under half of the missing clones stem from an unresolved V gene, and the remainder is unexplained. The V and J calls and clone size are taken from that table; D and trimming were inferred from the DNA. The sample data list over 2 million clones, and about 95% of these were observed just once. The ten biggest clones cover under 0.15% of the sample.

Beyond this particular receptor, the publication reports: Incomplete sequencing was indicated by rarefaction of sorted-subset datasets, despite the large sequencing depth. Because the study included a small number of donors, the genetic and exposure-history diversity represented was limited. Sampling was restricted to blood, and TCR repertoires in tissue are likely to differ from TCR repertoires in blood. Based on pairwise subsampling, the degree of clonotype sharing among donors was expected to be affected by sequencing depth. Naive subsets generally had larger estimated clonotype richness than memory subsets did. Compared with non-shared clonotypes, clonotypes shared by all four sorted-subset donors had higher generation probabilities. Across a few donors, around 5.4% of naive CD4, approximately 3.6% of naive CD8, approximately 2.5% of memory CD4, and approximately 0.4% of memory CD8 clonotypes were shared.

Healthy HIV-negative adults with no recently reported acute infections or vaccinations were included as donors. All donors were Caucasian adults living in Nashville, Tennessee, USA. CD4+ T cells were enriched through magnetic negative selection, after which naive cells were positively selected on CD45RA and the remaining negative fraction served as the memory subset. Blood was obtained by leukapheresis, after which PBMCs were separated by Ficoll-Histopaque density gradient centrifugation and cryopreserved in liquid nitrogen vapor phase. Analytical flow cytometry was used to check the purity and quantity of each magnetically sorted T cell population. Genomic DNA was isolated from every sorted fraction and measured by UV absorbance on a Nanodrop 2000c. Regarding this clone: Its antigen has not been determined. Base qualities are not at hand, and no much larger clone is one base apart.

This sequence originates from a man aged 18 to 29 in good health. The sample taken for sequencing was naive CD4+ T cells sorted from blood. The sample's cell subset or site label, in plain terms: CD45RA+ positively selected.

The sequenced DNA: TGTGCCAGCAGCGGGCAGGCGGAATACGAGCAGTACTTC. Protein translation: CASSGQAEYEQYF. The sequence joins TRBV5-8 to TRBJ2-7; the D gene identity is not certain. The CDR3 numbers 13 residues from cysteine through phenylalanine. The sequence is cut down to CDR3 DNA, 39 bases in frame from base 1. The germline ends are 12 bases apart after V is trimmed by 4 bases and J by 4 bases. From a lookup of the germline V gene, CDR1 and CDR2 are SGHTS and YDEGEE.